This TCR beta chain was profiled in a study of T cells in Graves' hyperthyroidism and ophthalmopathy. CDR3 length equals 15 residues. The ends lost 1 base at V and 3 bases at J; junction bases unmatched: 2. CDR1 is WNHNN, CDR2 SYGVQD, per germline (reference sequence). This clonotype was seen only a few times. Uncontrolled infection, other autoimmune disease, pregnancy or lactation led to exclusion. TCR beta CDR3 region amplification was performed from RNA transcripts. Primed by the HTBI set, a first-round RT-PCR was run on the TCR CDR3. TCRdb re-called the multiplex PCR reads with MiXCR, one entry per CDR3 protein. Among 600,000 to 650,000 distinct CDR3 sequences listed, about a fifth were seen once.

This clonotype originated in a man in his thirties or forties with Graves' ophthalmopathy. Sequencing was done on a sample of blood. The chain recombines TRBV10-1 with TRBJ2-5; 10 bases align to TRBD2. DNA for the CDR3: TGCGCCAGCAGTGAGTTCACTAGCGGGAAAGAGACCCAGTACTTC. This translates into CASSEFTSGKETQYF.